This T cell receptor (beta chain) comes out of a study of blood T cell repertoires in COVID-19. Assay: immunoSEQ multiplex PCR; the TCRdb copy retains only in-frame clones and omits some. This table has roughly 250,000 clones, 86% appearing once. This CDR3 is 17 amino acids long. The V gene end was trimmed by 6 bases and the J gene end by 3 bases; junction bases not matched to a gene: 15. The germline V gene has CDR1 LNHDA and CDR2 SQIVND (reference sequence). The clonotype comes from a woman younger than 45 with COVID-19, enrolled during active disease. The V call is TRBV19, the J call TRBJ2-3; 7 nucleotides align to TRBD1. Source material: peripheral blood. The CDR3 sequence: CASSLQGWTGITDTQYF. The DNA of the CDR3 is TGTGCCAGTAGCCTTCAGGGATGGACAGGCATTACAGATACGCAGTATTTT.